These T cell receptor beta chains were read from a single sample in a study of blood T cell repertoires in COVID-19. Produced via immunoSEQ multiplex PCR; TCRdb's table is partial and in-frame only. The sample lists fewer than 250,000 clones; approximately 84% were seen once. The material sequenced was PBMCs or T cells enriched from blood (not recorded which). All receptors derive from a man aged 60 to 75 who had recovered from COVID-19. Each CDR3 is given with its conserved first and last residue. A D gene is named only where the DNA matches it firmly. Not all rows give a size; the values are once, few, many and, for expanded clones, a class.

d_call: NA; v_call: TRBV27; clone_size: few; j_call: TRBJ1-2; cdr3_aa: CASSPQGYGYTF; cdr3_nt: TGTGCCAGCAGTCCCCAGGGGTATGGCTACACCTTC
d_call: TRBD1; v_call: TRBV7-9; clone_size: NA; j_call: TRBJ1-1; cdr3_aa: CASSRPGGPNTEAFF; cdr3_nt: TGTGCCAGCAGCCGTCCAGGGGGCCCGAACACTGAAGCTTTCTTT
d_call: TRBD1; v_call: TRBV30; clone_size: NA; j_call: TRBJ1-6; cdr3_aa: CAWSTGGSDSPLHF; cdr3_nt: TGTGCCTGGAGTACAGGGGGCTCGGATTCACCCCTCCACTTT
d_call: NA; v_call: TRBV5-1; clone_size: NA; j_call: TRBJ1-5; cdr3_aa: CASSLDSPSNQPQHF; cdr3_nt: TGCGCCAGCAGCCTAGACAGCCCGTCCAATCAGCCCCAGCATTTT
d_call: NA; v_call: TRBV9; clone_size: NA; j_call: TRBJ1-2; cdr3_aa: CASSPQPQGTTSYTF; cdr3_nt: TGTGCCAGCAGCCCCCAGCCCCAGGGGACAACAAGCTACACCTTC
d_call: TRBD1; v_call: TRBV7-9; clone_size: NA; j_call: TRBJ1-1; cdr3_aa: CASSAGQVNTEAFF; cdr3_nt: TGTGCCAGCAGCGCGGGACAGGTGAACACTGAAGCTTTCTTT
d_call: NA; v_call: TRBV19; clone_size: NA; j_call: TRBJ1-1; cdr3_aa: CASSISGIPAEAFF; cdr3_nt: TGTGCCAGTAGTATATCAGGGATTCCCGCTGAAGCTTTCTTT
d_call: NA; v_call: TRBV24-1; clone_size: NA; j_call: TRBJ2-5; cdr3_aa: CATSESGFQETQYF; cdr3_nt: TGTGCCACCAGTGAATCGGGGTTTCAAGAGACCCAGTACTTC
d_call: NA; v_call: TRBV11-3; clone_size: NA; j_call: TRBJ2-5; cdr3_aa: CASSLERTAETQYF; cdr3_nt: TGTGCCAGCAGCTTAGAGCGGACAGCCGAGACCCAGTACTTC
d_call: NA; v_call: TRBV7-6; clone_size: once; j_call: TRBJ2-2; cdr3_aa: CASSLEAGRELFF; cdr3_nt: TGTGCCAGCAGCTTAGAAGCGGGTCGAGAGCTGTTTTTT
d_call: NA; v_call: TRBV7-2; clone_size: NA; j_call: TRBJ1-1; cdr3_aa: CASSLDGSTLEAFF; cdr3_nt: TGTGCCAGCAGCTTAGATGGCAGTACCTTAGAAGCTTTCTTT
d_call: NA; v_call: TRBV19; clone_size: NA; j_call: TRBJ2-2; cdr3_aa: CASSASDRNTGELFF; cdr3_nt: TGTGCCAGTAGTGCCTCAGACAGGAACACCGGGGAGCTGTTTTTT
d_call: TRBD1; v_call: TRBV7-9; clone_size: NA; j_call: TRBJ2-3; cdr3_aa: CASSLTGESQYF; cdr3_nt: TGTGCCAGCAGTTTGACAGGGGAATCGCAGTATTTT
d_call: TRBD1; v_call: TRBV5-1; clone_size: NA; j_call: TRBJ1-6; cdr3_aa: CASRGQGYNSPLHF; cdr3_nt: TGCGCCAGCAGAGGACAGGGATATAATTCACCCCTCCACTTT
d_call: NA; v_call: TRBV6-5; clone_size: NA; j_call: TRBJ1-1; cdr3_aa: CASSLLGSSYEAFF; cdr3_nt: TGTGCCAGCAGCCTTCTGGGCAGCTCTTATGAAGCTTTCTTT
d_call: NA; v_call: TRBV7-2; clone_size: NA; j_call: TRBJ1-5; cdr3_aa: CASSFLPDSNQPQHF; cdr3_nt: TGTGCCAGCAGCTTCTTACCGGACTCCAATCAGCCCCAGCATTTT
d_call: TRBD1; v_call: TRBV3-1/TRBV3-2; clone_size: few; j_call: TRBJ1-4; cdr3_aa: CASSPRGEKLFF; cdr3_nt: TGTGCCAGCAGCCCCAGGGGGGAAAAACTGTTTTTT
d_call: NA; v_call: TRBV18; clone_size: NA; j_call: TRBJ1-4; cdr3_aa: CASSPLRNEKLFF; cdr3_nt: TGTGCCAGCTCACCACTCCGGAATGAAAAACTGTTTTTT
d_call: NA; v_call: TRBV5-1; clone_size: NA; j_call: TRBJ2-6; cdr3_aa: CASSSQDISGANVLTF; cdr3_nt: TGCGCCAGCAGCTCCCAGGACATCTCTGGGGCCAACGTCCTGACTTTC
d_call: NA; v_call: TRBV24-1; clone_size: NA; j_call: TRBJ1-5; cdr3_aa: CATSAGGPGLQPQHF; cdr3_nt: TGTGCCACCAGTGCCGGGGGACCGGGACTTCAGCCCCAGCATTTT
d_call: TRBD2; v_call: TRBV4-3; clone_size: few; j_call: TRBJ2-1; cdr3_aa: CASSRQSGGYNEQFF; cdr3_nt: TGCGCCAGCAGCCGCCAGTCCGGGGGGTACAATGAGCAGTTCTTC
d_call: NA; v_call: TRBV6-5; clone_size: NA; j_call: TRBJ1-2; cdr3_aa: CASSYSSSRGDGYTF; cdr3_nt: TGTGCCAGCAGTTACTCATCGTCCAGGGGAGACGGCTACACCTTC
d_call: NA; v_call: TRBV24-1; clone_size: few; j_call: TRBJ1-1; cdr3_aa: CATSDRNTEAFF; cdr3_nt: TGTGCCACCAGTGACCGTAACACTGAAGCTTTCTTT
d_call: TRBD1; v_call: TRBV19; clone_size: NA; j_call: TRBJ1-6; cdr3_aa: CASSETGGNSPLHF; cdr3_nt: TGTGCCAGTAGCGAGACAGGGGGGAATTCACCCCTCCACTTT
d_call: NA; v_call: TRBV11-3; clone_size: NA; j_call: TRBJ2-2; cdr3_aa: CASSPKWGPGELFF; cdr3_nt: TGTGCCAGCAGTCCAAAGTGGGGGCCTGGGGAGCTGTTTTTT
d_call: NA; v_call: TRBV28; clone_size: few; j_call: TRBJ1-5; cdr3_aa: CASSLGGSNQPQHF; cdr3_nt: TGTGCCAGCAGTTTAGGAGGTAGCAATCAGCCCCAGCATTTT
d_call: TRBD1; v_call: TRBV10-3; clone_size: NA; j_call: TRBJ2-7; cdr3_aa: CAINRGRGPLGSYEQYF; cdr3_nt: TGTGCCATCAATCGAGGCAGGGGGCCCCTAGGCTCCTACGAGCAGTACTTC
d_call: NA; v_call: TRBV4-2; clone_size: few; j_call: TRBJ2-2; cdr3_aa: CASSPSTGNGELFF; cdr3_nt: TGTGCCAGCAGCCCAAGCACGGGGAACGGGGAGCTGTTTTTT
d_call: TRBD2; v_call: TRBV6-2/TRBV6-3; clone_size: NA; j_call: TRBJ2-3; cdr3_aa: CASSLGLAGNADTQYF; cdr3_nt: TGTGCCAGCAGCCTGGGACTAGCGGGGAACGCAGATACGCAGTATTTT
d_call: TRBD1; v_call: TRBV6-5; clone_size: NA; j_call: TRBJ2-1; cdr3_aa: CASSSRQGGFYNEQFF; cdr3_nt: TGTGCCAGCAGTTCCCGACAGGGGGGATTCTACAATGAGCAGTTCTTC
d_call: TRBD1; v_call: TRBV19; clone_size: NA; j_call: TRBJ1-1; cdr3_aa: CASSIDRGTTEAFF; cdr3_nt: TGTGCCAGTAGTATTGACAGGGGGACCACTGAAGCTTTCTTT
d_call: NA; v_call: TRBV27; clone_size: NA; j_call: TRBJ1-1; cdr3_aa: CASRSSGIWDTEAFF; cdr3_nt: TGTGCCAGCAGGTCCTCAGGGATTTGGGACACTGAAGCTTTCTTT
d_call: TRBD1; v_call: TRBV5-1; clone_size: NA; j_call: TRBJ1-2; cdr3_aa: CASSLQGNYGYTF; cdr3_nt: TGCGCCAGCAGCTTACAGGGGAACTATGGCTACACCTTC
d_call: TRBD1; v_call: TRBV5-1; clone_size: NA; j_call: TRBJ2-1; cdr3_aa: CASSLRLPGQGAANEQFF; cdr3_nt: TGCGCCAGCAGCTTAAGATTACCGGGACAGGGGGCCGCAAATGAGCAGTTCTTC
d_call: TRBD1; v_call: TRBV4-3; clone_size: NA; j_call: TRBJ1-3; cdr3_aa: CASSQELTGGGNTIYF; cdr3_nt: TGCGCCAGCAGCCAAGAACTGACAGGGGGCGGAAACACCATATATTTT
d_call: NA; v_call: TRBV7-2; clone_size: NA; j_call: TRBJ1-5; cdr3_aa: CASTPRRGQPQHF; cdr3_nt: TGTGCCAGCACCCCGCGTCGGGGTCAGCCCCAGCATTTT
d_call: NA; v_call: TRBV14; clone_size: once; j_call: TRBJ2-4; cdr3_aa: CASSHPRSGNIQYF; cdr3_nt: TGTGCCAGCAGCCACCCAAGGTCAGGGAACATTCAGTACTTC
d_call: TRBD1; v_call: TRBV7-2; clone_size: once; j_call: TRBJ1-1; cdr3_aa: CASSRGTGSEAFF; cdr3_nt: TGTGCCAGCAGCCGAGGGACAGGGTCTGAAGCTTTCTTT
d_call: TRBD1; v_call: TRBV19; clone_size: few; j_call: TRBJ1-1; cdr3_aa: CASSTLARTGKKAFF; cdr3_nt: TGTGCCAGTTCCACTTTGGCCCGGACAGGGAAGAAGGCTTTCTTT
d_call: NA; v_call: TRBV5-1; clone_size: NA; j_call: TRBJ2-3; cdr3_aa: CASSLDVPSTDTQYF; cdr3_nt: TGCGCCAGCAGCTTGGACGTTCCTAGTACAGATACGCAGTATTTT
d_call: TRBD1; v_call: TRBV2; clone_size: few; j_call: TRBJ2-2; cdr3_aa: CASSGSGGYTGELFF; cdr3_nt: TGTGCCAGCAGTGGGTCAGGGGGCTACACCGGGGAGCTGTTTTTT
d_call: TRBD1; v_call: TRBV12-3/TRBV12-4; clone_size: NA; j_call: TRBJ2-7; cdr3_aa: CASRGDSYEQYF; cdr3_nt: TGTGCCAGCAGAGGGGACAGCTACGAGCAGTACTTC
d_call: TRBD1; v_call: TRBV11-2; clone_size: NA; j_call: TRBJ1-4; cdr3_aa: CASSASRTGGLEKLFF; cdr3_nt: TGTGCCAGCAGCGCAAGTCGGACAGGGGGCTTGGAAAAACTGTTTTTT
d_call: NA; v_call: TRBV6-6; clone_size: NA; j_call: TRBJ1-6; cdr3_aa: CASSYSNTGNSPLHF; cdr3_nt: TGTGCCAGCAGTTACTCGAATACGGGAAATTCACCCCTCCACTTT
d_call: TRBD1; v_call: TRBV7-9; clone_size: NA; j_call: TRBJ2-2; cdr3_aa: CASIRDRATGELFF; cdr3_nt: TGTGCCAGCATCCGGGACAGGGCCACCGGGGAGCTGTTTTTT
d_call: TRBD1; v_call: TRBV29-1; clone_size: NA; j_call: TRBJ1-5; cdr3_aa: CSVKGQGGNQPQHF; cdr3_nt: TGCAGCGTCAAGGGACAGGGTGGGAATCAGCCCCAGCATTTT